Given below is one T cell receptor beta chain in context. This record belongs to a study of blood T cell repertoires in COVID-19. Study-wide background: COVID-19 samples collected from the United States, Italy and Spain covered acute and convalescent phases.

As originally analysed: How many nucleated cells were present was estimated from reference gene primer amplification. Sequenced by immunoSEQ multiplex PCR; TCRdb stores in-frame clones only, minus some. The V and J calls and clone size are taken from that table; D and trimming were inferred from the DNA. The sample has tens of thousands of clones; 80% to 90% are singletons. The sequence was collected from a woman aged 50 to 60 with active COVID-19. The sample comprised peripheral blood.

The CDR3 bases are TGTGCCAGCAGTCCACGGCAACTAGCAGAATACAATGAGCAGTTCTTC. It specifies CASSPRQLAEYNEQFF. The rearrangement joins TRBV25-1 to TRBJ2-1, with D maybe TRBD2 (6 bases). This CDR3 spans 16 amino acids. Trimming stripped 5 bases from V and 4 bases from J, with 18 bases between. Germline CDR1 MGHDK, CDR2 SYGVNS.